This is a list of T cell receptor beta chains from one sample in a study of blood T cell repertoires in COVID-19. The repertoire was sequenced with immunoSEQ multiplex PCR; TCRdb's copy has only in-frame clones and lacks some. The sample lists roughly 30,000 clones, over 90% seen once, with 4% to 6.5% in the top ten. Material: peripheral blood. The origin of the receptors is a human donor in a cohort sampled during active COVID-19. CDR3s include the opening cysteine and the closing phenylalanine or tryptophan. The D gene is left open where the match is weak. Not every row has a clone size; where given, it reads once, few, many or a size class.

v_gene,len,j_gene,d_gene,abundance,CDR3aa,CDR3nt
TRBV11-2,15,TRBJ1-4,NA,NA,CASSSPWAPDEKLFF,TGTGCCAGCAGTTCTCCCTGGGCCCCTGATGAAAAACTGTTTTTT
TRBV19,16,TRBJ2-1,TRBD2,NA,CASSIQSGRANNEQFF,TGTGCCAGTAGTATTCAGAGCGGGAGGGCAAACAATGAGCAGTTCTTC
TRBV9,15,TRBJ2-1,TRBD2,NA,CASSVSGGAGNEQFF,TGTGCCAGCAGCGTTAGCGGGGGGGCCGGCAATGAGCAGTTCTTC
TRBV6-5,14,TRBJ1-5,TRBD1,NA,CASSLTGGHQPQHF,TGTGCCAGCAGTCTGACAGGGGGGCATCAGCCCCAGCATTTT
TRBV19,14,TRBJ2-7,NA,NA,CASSGTSASYEQYF,TGTGCCAGTAGTGGGACTTCTGCATCCTACGAGCAGTACTTC
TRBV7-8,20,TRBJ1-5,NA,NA,CASSLVGEQGAQSSNQPQHF,TGTGCCAGCAGCTTAGTGGGTGAACAGGGTGCTCAATCGAGCAATCAGCCCCAGCATTTT
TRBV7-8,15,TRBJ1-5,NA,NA,CASSHKGVDNQPQHF,TGTGCCAGCAGCCATAAGGGGGTGGACAATCAGCCCCAGCATTTT
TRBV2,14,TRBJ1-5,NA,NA,CASSVIQENQPQHF,TGTGCCAGCAGTGTTATACAGGAAAATCAGCCCCAGCATTTT
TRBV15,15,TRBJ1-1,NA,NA,CATSRDKGPLTEAFF,TGTGCCACCAGCAGAGATAAGGGGCCTTTGACTGAAGCTTTCTTT
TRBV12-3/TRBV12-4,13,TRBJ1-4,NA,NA,CASSLTDNEKLFF,TGTGCCAGCAGTTTGACAGATAATGAAAAACTGTTTTTT
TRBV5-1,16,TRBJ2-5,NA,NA,CASSLAGVGPQETQYF,TGCGCCAGCAGCTTGGCCGGGGTGGGTCCTCAAGAGACCCAGTACTTC
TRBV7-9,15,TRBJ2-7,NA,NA,CASSRGQGTDYEQYF,TGTGCCAGTTCGAGAGGGCAGGGGACCGACTACGAGCAGTACTTC
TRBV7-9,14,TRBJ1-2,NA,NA,CASRSTGEDYGYTF,TGTGCCAGCAGGTCCACGGGGGAGGACTATGGCTACACCTTC
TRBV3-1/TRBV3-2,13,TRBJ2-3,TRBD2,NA,CASSQGLADTQYF,TGTGCCAGCAGCCAAGGACTAGCGGATACGCAGTATTTT
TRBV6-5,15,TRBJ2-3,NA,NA,CASSYLGGGADTQYF,TGTGCCAGCAGTTATCTCGGGGGAGGAGCAGATACGCAGTATTTT
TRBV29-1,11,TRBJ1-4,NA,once,CSVDQDEKLFF,TGCAGCGTTGATCAGGATGAAAAACTGTTTTTT
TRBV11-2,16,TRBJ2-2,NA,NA,CASSLDPRGDTGELFF,TGTGCCAGCAGCTTAGATCCTCGGGGTGACACCGGGGAGCTGTTTTTT
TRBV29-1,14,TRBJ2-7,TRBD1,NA,CSVPAGTGEGEQYF,TGCAGCGTCCCGGCTGGGACAGGAGAGGGCGAGCAGTACTTC
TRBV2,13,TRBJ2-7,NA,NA,CASERALNGQQYF,TGTGCCAGCGAGCGGGCACTAAACGGCCAGCAGTACTTC
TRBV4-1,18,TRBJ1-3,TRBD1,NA,CASSHPVGQGGSGNTIYF,TGCGCCAGCAGCCACCCCGTGGGACAGGGGGGATCTGGAAACACCATATATTTT
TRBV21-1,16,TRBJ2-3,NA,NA,CASSKGTSGVADTQYF,TGTGCCAGCAGCAAAGGAACTAGCGGGGTGGCAGATACGCAGTATTTT
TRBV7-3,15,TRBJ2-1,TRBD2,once,CASSGSGSGIHEQFF,TGTGCCAGCAGCGGAAGCGGGAGTGGGATACATGAGCAGTTCTTC
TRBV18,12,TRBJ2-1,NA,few,CASRTGGNEQFF,TGTGCCAGCCGAACTGGAGGCAATGAGCAGTTCTTC
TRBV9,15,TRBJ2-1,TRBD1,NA,CASSHRTGNYNEQFF,TGTGCCAGCAGCCATAGGACAGGGAATTACAATGAGCAGTTCTTC
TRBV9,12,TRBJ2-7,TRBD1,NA,CASSGQGYEQYF,TGTGCCAGCTCGGGACAGGGCTACGAGCAGTACTTC
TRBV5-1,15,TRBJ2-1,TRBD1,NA,CASSLHVDRANEQFF,TGCGCCAGCAGCCTACACGTGGACAGGGCGAATGAGCAGTTCTTC
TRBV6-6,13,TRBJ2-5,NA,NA,CASTTQPQETQYF,TGTGCCAGCACCACACAGCCGCAAGAGACCCAGTACTTC
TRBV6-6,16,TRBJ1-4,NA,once,CASSFSQGPPNEKLFF,TGTGCCAGCAGTTTTTCCCAGGGGCCCCCTAATGAAAAACTGTTTTTT
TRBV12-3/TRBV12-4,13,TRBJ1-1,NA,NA,CASSYGRNTEAFF,TGTGCCAGCAGTTACGGGAGGAACACTGAAGCTTTCTTT
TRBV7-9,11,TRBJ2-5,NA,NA,CASSKRETQYF,TGTGCCAGCAGCAAACGGGAGACCCAGTACTTC
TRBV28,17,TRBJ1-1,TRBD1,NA,CASSLILGTGGETEAFF,TGTGCCAGCAGTTTAATTTTAGGGACAGGGGGGGAGACTGAAGCTTTCTTT
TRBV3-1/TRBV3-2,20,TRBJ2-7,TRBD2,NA,CASSQGVANPGLAGDYEQYF,TGTGCCAGCAGCCAAGGGGTGGCGAATCCGGGACTAGCGGGCGACTACGAGCAGTACTTC
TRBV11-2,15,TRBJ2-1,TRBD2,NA,CASSFPGGAYNEQFF,TGTGCCAGCAGCTTTCCGGGGGGGGCCTACAATGAGCAGTTCTTC
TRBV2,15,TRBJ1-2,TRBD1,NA,CASSAATGAFYGYTF,TGTGCCAGCAGTGCGGCGACAGGGGCCTTCTATGGCTACACCTTC
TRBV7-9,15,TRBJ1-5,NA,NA,CASSARGGANQPQHF,TGTGCCAGCAGCGCTCGCGGGGGGGCCAATCAGCCCCAGCATTTT
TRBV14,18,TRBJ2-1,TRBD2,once,CASSQGWTSGRPYNEQFF,TGTGCCAGCAGCCAAGGCTGGACTAGCGGGAGACCCTACAATGAGCAGTTCTTC
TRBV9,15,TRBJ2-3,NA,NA,CASSDDSDPSDTQYF,TGTGCCAGCAGCGACGACAGCGACCCATCAGATACGCAGTATTTT
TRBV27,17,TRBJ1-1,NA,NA,CASSLRAGRLANTEAFF,TGTGCCAGCAGTTTACGGGCGGGACGCCTTGCGAACACTGAAGCTTTCTTT
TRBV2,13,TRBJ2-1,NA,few,CASSVSSFNEQFF,TGTGCCAGCAGTGTATCTAGCTTCAATGAGCAGTTCTTC
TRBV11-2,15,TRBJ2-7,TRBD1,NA,CASTRAAGRGYEQYF,TGTGCCAGCACCCGTGCCGCGGGCAGGGGGTACGAGCAGTACTTC
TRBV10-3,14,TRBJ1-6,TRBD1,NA,CAIRPGTENSPLHF,TGTGCCATCAGACCCGGGACAGAAAATTCACCCCTCCACTTT
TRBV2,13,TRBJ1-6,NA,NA,CASSFRGDSPLHF,TGTGCCAGCAGCTTCCGGGGGGATTCACCCCTCCACTTT
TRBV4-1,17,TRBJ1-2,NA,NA,CASSQSPGLSRTDGYTF,TGCGCCAGCAGCCAATCACCGGGACTCTCCCGAACGGATGGCTACACCTTC
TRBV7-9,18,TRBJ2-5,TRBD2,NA,CASSSTVPGLAGQETQYF,TGTGCCAGCAGCTCAACGGTACCGGGACTAGCGGGGCAAGAGACCCAGTACTTC
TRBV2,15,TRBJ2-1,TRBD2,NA,CASKQTSGGSNEQFF,TGTGCCAGCAAACAGACTAGCGGGGGGTCTAATGAGCAGTTCTTC
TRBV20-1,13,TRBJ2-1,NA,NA,CSASNFPGSEQFF,TGCAGTGCTAGTAATTTTCCGGGGAGTGAGCAGTTCTTC
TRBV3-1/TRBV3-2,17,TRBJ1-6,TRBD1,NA,CASSPPGQGSYNSPLHF,TGTGCCAGCAGCCCACCGGGACAGGGGTCCTATAATTCACCCCTCCACTTT